The sequence of this TCR beta chain was determined in a study of T cell responses to AZD1222 COVID-19 vaccine. Findings and caveats of the study: Of the AZD1222 recipients, only 5 to 7 were seropositive at baseline. Once two AZD1222 doses were given, Spike-specific TCR breadth and depth went up. Unmutated variant regions are reportedly targeted by nearly half of spike-specific TCRs. Females made up more of the donors, who were largely white British, and clonal diversity may have come out too low.

Some clones are missing from TCRdb's copy, which holds only in-frame ones; the method was immunoSEQ multiplex PCR. In the table there are 95,000 to 100,000 clones, roughly nine tenths of which are singletons. The CDR3 is 14 residues long. Germline lookup yields CDR1 SGHRS and CDR2 YFSETQ. With 0 bases removed from V and 3 bases from J, the gap between germline ends came to 6 bases. About this clone: Antigen specificity is unknown.

Sequences were derived from peripheral blood, sampled 28 days after the second AZD1222 dose. V is TRBV5-1 and J is TRBJ2-2; D gene unclear. The TCR was taken from an adult who received the AZD1222 COVID-19 vaccine. CDR3 coding DNA: TGCGCCAGCAGCTTGGACATACACACCGGGGAGCTGTTTTTT. It is translated as CASSLDIHTGELFF. The full variable domain, its missing parts supplied by reference TRBV5-1 and TRBJ2-2, is KAGVTQTPRYLIKTRGQQVTLSCSPISGHRSVSWYQQTPGQGLQFLFEYFSETQRNKGNFPGRFSGRQFSNSRSEMNVSTLELGDSALYLCASSLDIHTGELFFGEGSRLTVL.